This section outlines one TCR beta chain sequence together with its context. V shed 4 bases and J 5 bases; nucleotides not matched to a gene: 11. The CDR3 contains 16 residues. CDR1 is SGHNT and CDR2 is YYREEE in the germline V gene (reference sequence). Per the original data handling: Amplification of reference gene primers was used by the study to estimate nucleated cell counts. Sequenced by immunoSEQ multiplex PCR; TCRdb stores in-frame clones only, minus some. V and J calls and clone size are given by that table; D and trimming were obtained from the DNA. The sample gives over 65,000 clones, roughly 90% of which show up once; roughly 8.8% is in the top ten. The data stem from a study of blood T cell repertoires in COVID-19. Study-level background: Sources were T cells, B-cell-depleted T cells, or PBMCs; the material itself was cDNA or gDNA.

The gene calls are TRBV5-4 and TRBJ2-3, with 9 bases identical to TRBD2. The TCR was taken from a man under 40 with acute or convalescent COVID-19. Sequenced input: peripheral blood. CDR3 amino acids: CASSKTSGTKGDTQYF. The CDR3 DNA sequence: TGTGCCAGCAGCAAGACTAGCGGAACCAAAGGAGATACGCAGTATTTT.